These T cell receptor beta chains were read from a single sample in a study of shared clonotypes between healthy human individuals. Profiling relied on immunoSEQ multiplex PCR, and the TCRdb table lists in-frame clones only, not all of them. The data show 2 million to 3 million clones, under 95% seen once. The sequencing input was naive CD4+ T cells from PBMCs. The origin of the receptors is a man between 18 and 29 years old in good health. Some clones in this sample may be carry-over from other donors' samples. The CDR3 runs from the conserved cysteine through the conserved F or W. A D gene is named only where the DNA matches it firmly. For some rows the clone size is stated as once, few or many, or as a class when expanded; others skip it.

d_call	v_call	j_call	cdr3_length	clone_size	cdr3_nt	cdr3_aa
TRBD2	TRBV7-9	TRBJ2-5	14	NA	TGTGCCAGCAGCCCTGGCGGGGGTCGAGAGACCCAGTACTTC	CASSPGGGRETQYF
NA	TRBV11-1	TRBJ2-3	13	NA	TGTGCCAGCAGCTTAGGTCAGACAGATACGCAGTATTTT	CASSLGQTDTQYF
NA	TRBV18	TRBJ2-3	14	once	TGTGCCAGCTCACCGCCGTCGGGCACAGATACGCAGTATTTT	CASSPPSGTDTQYF
NA	TRBV2	TRBJ1-1	13	NA	TGTGCCAGCACCTCTCAGGGGAACACTGAAGCTTTCTTT	CASTSQGNTEAFF
TRBD1	TRBV4-3	TRBJ2-5	15	NA	TGCGCCAGCAGCCAAGTGGGGGACAGGGACGAGACCCAGTACTTC	CASSQVGDRDETQYF
TRBD2	TRBV7-2	TRBJ2-1	15	NA	TGTGCCAGCAGCTTATTAGGCGGGGGCTACAATGAGCAGTTCTTC	CASSLLGGGYNEQFF
NA	TRBV14	TRBJ1-1	13	NA	TGTGCCAGCAGCCTACAGTTAGACACTGAAGCTTTCTTT	CASSLQLDTEAFF
TRBD2	TRBV7-8	TRBJ2-1	14	NA	TGTGCCAGCAGCGGGACTAGCGGGAGGAATGAGCAGTTCTTC	CASSGTSGRNEQFF
NA	TRBV18	TRBJ1-5	16	once	TGTGCCAGCTCACCAGGGCCAGCATATAGCAATCAGCCCCAGCATTTT	CASSPGPAYSNQPQHF
NA	TRBV7-9	TRBJ1-2	14	NA	TGTGCCAGCACCCGAAGGGGGGGGCCCTATGGCTACACCTTC	CASTRRGGPYGYTF
TRBD2	TRBV5-8	TRBJ2-3	17	NA	TGTGCCACCAGCAAATCAGTTGTAGCGGGAGCCTCAGATACGCAGTATTTT	CATSKSVVAGASDTQYF
NA	TRBV5-1	TRBJ2-3	12	NA	TGCGCCAGCAGCCACGTAGGAGATACGCAGTATTTT	CASSHVGDTQYF
NA	TRBV6-5	TRBJ2-7	15	NA	TGTGCCAGCAGTTACTCGACAGGGGAGGGCTACGAGCAGTACTTC	CASSYSTGEGYEQYF
NA	TRBV21-1	TRBJ1-5	15	NA	TGTGCCAGCAGCCCGACAGGGGAGCTCAATCAGCCCCAGCATTTT	CASSPTGELNQPQHF
TRBD2	TRBV29-1	TRBJ2-3	13	once	TGCAGCTTACTAGCGGGAGGTAGGGATACGCAGTATTTT	CSLLAGGRDTQYF
NA	TRBV5-1	TRBJ2-7	13	NA	TGCGCCAGCAGCTTTTTGGTGGGGTACGAGCAGTACTTC	CASSFLVGYEQYF
NA	TRBV10-3	TRBJ1-6	14	once	TGTGCCATCAGCGGACAGCAATATAATTCACCCCTCCACTTT	CAISGQQYNSPLHF
TRBD1	TRBV19	TRBJ2-1	17	once	TGTGCCAGTCGGGACAGGGGGCTGGCGGGGACCTACAATGAGCAGTTCTTC	CASRDRGLAGTYNEQFF
NA	TRBV5-1	TRBJ2-7	13	NA	TGCGCCAGCAGCTTGGACTTCGCGGGCGAGCAGTACTTC	CASSLDFAGEQYF
NA	TRBV7-3	TRBJ2-7	15	once	TGTGCCAGCAGCCCTAAGGGGGGGGCCCCCTACGAGCAGTACTTC	CASSPKGGAPYEQYF
NA	TRBV6-6	TRBJ2-7	14	NA	TGTGCCAGCAGTTACTCGCAGGGCTCGGCCGAGCAGTACTTC	CASSYSQGSAEQYF
NA	TRBV12-5	TRBJ1-5	16	once	TGTGCTAGTGGTTTGGTACCGGGGGGGTACAATCAGCCCCAGCATTTT	CASGLVPGGYNQPQHF
NA	TRBV2	TRBJ2-1	13	NA	TGTGCCAGCAGTGACAGGGTTGGGAATGAGCAGTTCTTC	CASSDRVGNEQFF
NA	TRBV19	TRBJ1-2	13	NA	TGTGCCAGTAGTGCGGGGGGCGCCTATGGCTACACCTTC	CASSAGGAYGYTF
TRBD2	TRBV5-4	TRBJ2-3	18	NA	TGTGCCAGCAGCTCCGGACTAGCGGGAGGGGGTGGCACAGATACGCAGTATTTT	CASSSGLAGGGGTDTQYF
TRBD2	TRBV5-1	TRBJ2-1	15	NA	TGCGCCAGCAGCTTGGTTCCGGGAGGGCGGAATGAGCAGTTCTTC	CASSLVPGGRNEQFF
NA	TRBV29-1	TRBJ2-7	14	NA	TGCAGCGCCCGACGGAATTCCAACTCCTACGAGCAGTACTTC	CSARRNSNSYEQYF
NA	TRBV14	TRBJ1-3	16	NA	TGTGCCAGCAGCCCGGTCGGAGAGGCTACTGGAAACACCATATATTTT	CASSPVGEATGNTIYF
NA	TRBV30	TRBJ1-5	13	NA	TGTGCCTGGAGAAGCCCTGGAGGTATGTCCCAGCATTTT	CAWRSPGGMSQHF
NA	TRBV6-5	TRBJ1-5	14	NA	TGTGCCAGCAGCACCAGGCAGGGATCTCAGCCCCAGCATTTT	CASSTRQGSQPQHF
NA	TRBV7-2	TRBJ1-1	12	once	TGTGCCAGCAGCTTAGCTTTTACTGAAGCTTTCTTT	CASSLAFTEAFF
TRBD1	TRBV28	TRBJ1-2	16	NA	TGTGCCAGCAGTGCTATCGGGACAGGGAATCGGTATGGCTACACCTTC	CASSAIGTGNRYGYTF
NA	TRBV28	TRBJ2-7	16	NA	TGTGCCAGCAGTTCCCCTCCTGGGGCGCACAGCTACGAGCAGTACTTC	CASSSPPGAHSYEQYF
TRBD2	TRBV4-1	TRBJ2-2	16	NA	TGCGCCAGCAGCCCCGGACTAGCGGGAGTTGCCGGGGAGCTGTTTTTT	CASSPGLAGVAGELFF
NA	TRBV2	TRBJ1-5	13	NA	TGTGCCAGCAGTCCGACAGGAGATCAGCCCCAGCATTTT	CASSPTGDQPQHF
TRBD1	TRBV7-2	TRBJ1-1	16	once	TGTGCCAGCAGCTTAGAGGGGACAGGGCTAGGCACTGAAGCTTTCTTT	CASSLEGTGLGTEAFF
TRBD1	TRBV5-4	TRBJ2-5	15	NA	TGTGCCAGCAGCTATCCGGGACAGGGTTTAGAGACCCAGTACTTC	CASSYPGQGLETQYF
TRBD2	TRBV25-1	TRBJ2-1	14	NA	TGTGCCAGCAGTGGGAGCGGGAGGATCAATGAGCAGTTCTTC	CASSGSGRINEQFF